This TCR beta chain is drawn from a study of T cells in Graves' hyperthyroidism and ophthalmopathy. The CDR3 spans 16 residues. Losses at the gene ends were 6 bases for V and 3 bases for J; bases not matched to a gene: 11. Germline CDR1 reads MNHNS; CDR2 reads SASEGT. Regions amplified from RNA transcripts were the TCR beta CDR3 regions. HTBI primers were the set used in a first-round RT-PCR of the TCR CDR3. TCRdb re-derived calls from the multiplex PCR reads in MiXCR, one entry per CDR3 protein. The sample records about 180,000 distinct CDR3 sequences, about 15% being singletons. The sample holds many counts of this clonotype.

This chain joins TRBV6-1 and TRBJ1-5; TRBD1 agrees at 7 bases. The material sequenced was blood. This clonotype was sampled from a woman aged 45-65 years with Graves' hyperthyroidism. CDR3 nucleotide sequence: TGTGCCAGCAGAGGACAGGTTTTAAGAAACAATCAGCCCCAGCATTTT. Encoded protein: CASRGQVLRNNQPQHF.